What follows are 24 T cell receptor beta chains derived from one specimen sequenced in a study of blood T cell repertoires in COVID-19. The repertoire was sequenced with immunoSEQ multiplex PCR; TCRdb's copy has only in-frame clones and lacks some. The sample contains approximately 170,000 clones, around 89% of which appear only once. The specimen was PBMCs or T cells enriched from blood (not recorded which). The receptor source for this set is a young woman who had recovered from COVID-19.

This clone was found once. The rearrangement joins TRBV3-1 (or the pseudogene TRBV3-2) to TRBJ1-4, with 7 bases that match TRBD1. Germline V gene lookup returns CDR1 LGHDT and CDR2 YNNKEL (reference sequence). J was trimmed by 7 bases and V by 5 bases; bases with no gene match: 7. CDR3 size: 14 residues. The CDR3 is CASSYQGDVEKLFF. CDR3 nucleotides: TGTGCCAGCAGCTACCAGGGGGATGTTGAAAAACTGTTTTTT.

This chain joins TRBV19 and TRBJ2-7, with D tentatively TRBD2 (5 bases). Per germline, CDR1 LNHDA and CDR2 SQIVND (reference sequence). Deletions cut 1 base from V and 5 bases from J, with 18 bases between. This CDR3 spans 16 amino acids. This CDR3 is CASSIARGAFGDEQYF. The CDR3 coding sequence is TGTGCCAGTAGTATAGCCCGAGGTGCGTTCGGGGACGAGCAGTACTTC.

The chain joins TRBV10-2 to TRBJ2-7; 8 bases are a match to TRBD2. Germline CDR1 and CDR2: WSHSY and SAAADI. The trim removed 4 bases at V and 2 bases at J, leaving 7 bases unmatched. The CDR3 length is 15 residues. Here the CDR3 reads CASSVDAGGPYEQYF. CDR3 sequence (DNA): TGCGCCAGCAGTGTCGACGCGGGAGGCCCCTACGAGCAGTACTTC.

The chain links TRBV5-1 to TRBJ2-7; D is unclear. CDR1 and CDR2 (germline): SGHRS, YFSETQ. The CDR3 spans 13 residues. The V end lost 2 bases, the J end lost 0 bases, and 6 bases lay between the germline ends. The CDR3 loop is CASSFDNSYEQYF. In nucleotides, the CDR3 is TGCGCCAGCAGCTTCGACAACTCCTACGAGCAGTACTTC.

The chain uses TRBV6-5 and TRBJ1-5; TRBD1 is a possible D gene (6 bases). The V and J ends lost 6 bases and 4 bases respectively, with 13 bases between them. Germline V gene data show CDR1 as MNHEY and CDR2 as SVGAGI. CDR3 length equals 14 residues. CDR3 in DNA: TGTGCCAGCAGAACAGGGAATAGTAATCAGCCCCAGCATTTT. Protein sequence: CASRTGNSNQPQHF.

V and J are TRBV5-6 and TRBJ2-3; 7 positions match TRBD1. The V gene end was trimmed by 7 bases and the J gene end by 5 bases; junction bases not matched to a gene: 7. Germline-derived CDR1 and CDR2 are SGHDT and YYEEEE. The CDR3 totals 13 residues. The CDR3 sequence is CASRDSSQDTQYF. For the CDR3, the DNA is TGTGCCAGCCGGGACAGCAGTCAAGATACGCAGTATTTT. The full variable domain, with the rest looked up from reference TRBV5-6 and TRBJ2-3, is DAGVTQSPTHLIKTRGQQVTLRCSPKSGHDTVSWYQQALGQGPQFIFQYYEEEERQRGNFPDRFSGHQFPNYSSELNVNALLLGDSALYLCASRDSSQDTQYFGPGTRLTVL.

The V gene is TRBV2, the J gene TRBJ1-5; 7 positions agree with TRBD1. V dropped 2 bases and J dropped 5; count of bases not matched to a gene: 3. This CDR3 has 14 residues. Germline lookup yields CDR1 SNHLY and CDR2 FYNNEI. CDR3 sequence: CASSERGQDQPQHF. DNA of the CDR3: TGTGCCAGCAGTGAAAGGGGGCAGGATCAGCCCCAGCATTTT.

V gene TRBV7-6 combines with J gene TRBJ1-1, with 9 bases lining up with TRBD1. With V trimmed by 5 bases and J by 8 bases, 9 bases remained unmatched. In germline, CDR1 is SGHVS, CDR2 FNYEAQ. This CDR3 has 14 residues. The CDR3 loop reads CASSHRDREQEAFF. DNA of the CDR3: TGTGCCAGCAGCCACCGGGACAGGGAGCAAGAAGCTTTCTTT.

The rearrangement joins TRBV28 to TRBJ1-2; D perhaps matches TRBD1 (6 bases). The CDR3 loop spans 14 amino acids. CDR1 is MDHEN, CDR2 SYDVKM, per germline. Trimming left V 3 bases short and J 5 bases short, with 13 bases between. The CDR3 reads CASSLRQVEYGYTF. The CDR3 region has the DNA TGTGCCAGCAGTTTGCGACAGGTGGAGTATGGCTACACCTTC.

The gene calls are TRBV6-5 and TRBJ1-6; D ambiguous. Trimming cost V 4 bases and J 13 bases, with 14 bases left between them. Germline V gene lookup returns CDR1 MNHEY and CDR2 SVGAGI. The CDR3 covers 13 residues. CDR3 loop: CASSWALQDPLHF. The CDR3, as DNA: TGTGCCAGCAGTTGGGCCCTCCAAGATCCCCTCCACTTT.

V gene TRBV12-3 or TRBV12-4 combines with J gene TRBJ1-1, with D unresolved. This CDR3 region has 12 residues. Trimming pared 4 bases from V and 9 bases from J, leaving 12 bases between. CDR3 loop: CASSSVIHQAFF. The CDR3 DNA reads TGTGCCAGCAGTTCGGTTATCCACCAAGCTTTCTTT.

CDR3 sequence (DNA): TGTGCCAGCAGCCTAAAACCGGGCGGGGAGCTGTTTTTT. This sequence encodes CASSLKPGGELFF. This chain links TRBV11-3 with TRBJ2-2, with D unresolved. The V and J ends lost 5 bases and 7 bases respectively, with 11 bases between them. The CDR3 runs to 13 residues. Germline V gene lookup returns CDR1 SGHNT and CDR2 YENEEA. Together with reference TRBV11-3 and TRBJ2-2, the CDR3 gives the full variable domain: EAGVVQSPRYKIIEKKQPVAFWCNPISGHNTLYWYLQNLGQGPELLIRYENEEAVDDSQLPKDRFSAERLKGVDSTLKIQPAELGDSAVYLCASSLKPGGELFFGEGSRLTVL.

The chain is built from TRBV5-1 and TRBJ2-2; perhaps TRBD2 as D (5 bases). Trimming shortened V by 2 bases and J by 3 bases, and 11 bases separated the two germline ends. The germline gives CDR1 SGHRS, CDR2 YFSETQ. This CDR3 spans 15 amino acids. The DNA for the CDR3 is TGCGCCAGCAGCTTAGAGGGTGAAGACACCGGGGAGCTGTTTTTT. Translation: CASSLEGEDTGELFF.

The chain is built from TRBV4-2 and TRBJ2-1, with 9 positions matching TRBD1. CDR1 and CDR2 (germline): LGHNA, YNFKEQ. The CDR3 runs 16 residues. J was trimmed by 6 bases and V by 6 bases; bases with no gene match: 12. CDR3 sequence (DNA): TGTGCCAGCAGGCTTCACTCGGGACAGGGCGGCAATGAGCAGTTCTTC. Encoded protein: CASRLHSGQGGNEQFF.

The V call is TRBV6-2 or TRBV6-3, the J call TRBJ2-7; 10 nucleotides match TRBD2. This CDR3 has 16 amino acids. Germline trimming cut 2 bases from V and 3 bases from J; bases unmatched to any gene: 7. CDR1 and CDR2 (germline): MNHEY, SVGEGT. In DNA, the CDR3 is TGTGCCAGCAGTTACGCCAAGCGGGAGGGTTTCTACGAGCAGTACTTC. Protein: CASSYAKREGFYEQYF.

The CDR3 bases are TGCGCCAGCAGCTTACAGTCCCGGGACATCAATGAGCAGTTCTTC. Translation: CASSLQSRDINEQFF. The chain employs TRBV5-1 and TRBJ2-1; TRBD1 might be the D (6 bases). The length of the CDR3 is 15 residues. Trimming shortened V by 2 bases and J by 6 bases, and 15 bases separated the two germline ends. Germline CDR1 is SGHRS and CDR2 is YFSETQ.

The chain carries TRBV7-9 and TRBJ2-2; TRBD1 matches at 7 bases. The germline V gene has CDR1 SEHNR and CDR2 FQNEAQ (reference sequence). The CDR3 runs 15 residues. The V and J ends lost 1 base and 6 bases, in that order; junction bases with no gene match: 5. The CDR3 nucleotides read TGTGCCAGCAGCTTAGGAGGGACAGCAGCCGGGGAGCTGTTTTTT. This gives the protein CASSLGGTAAGELFF.

The chain combines TRBV5-1 with TRBJ1-3, with 10 nucleotides matching TRBD1. The V gene's germline CDR1 is SGHRS and CDR2 YFSETQ. This CDR3 has 18 residues. Trimming at V came to 2 bases and at J to 6 bases, leaving 14 bases not matched to a gene. The CDR3 bases are TGCGCCAGCAGCTTATGGCCCCGAAGCGACAGGGGGCAAAACACCATATATTTT. This gives the protein CASSLWPRSDRGQNTIYF.

This chain joins TRBV11-2 and TRBJ2-1, with TRBD2 as a possible D gene (6 bases). The V gene's germline CDR1 is SGHAT and CDR2 FQNNGV. Trimming pared 1 base from V and 9 bases from J, leaving 10 bases between. The CDR3 totals 13 residues. In DNA form, the CDR3 reads TGTGCCAGCAGCTTAGCGGGAGTGGCTGAGCAGTTCTTC. Translated: CASSLAGVAEQFF.

This chain joins TRBV7-2 and TRBJ2-7; tentative D call: TRBD2 (6 bases). V was trimmed by 5 bases and J by 4 bases, leaving 15 bases between them. This CDR3 is 14 amino acids long. In germline, CDR1 is SGHTA, CDR2 FQGNSA. The CDR3 sequence is CASSPGGSEYEQYF. The CDR3 DNA reads as TGTGCCAGCAGCCCTGGGGGGAGCGAATACGAGCAGTACTTC.

This rearrangement joins TRBV3-1 (or the pseudogene TRBV3-2) to TRBJ2-7, with a possible D match to TRBD1 (5 bases). This CDR3 is built from 14 residues. Germline CDR1 reads LGHDT; CDR2 reads YNNKEL (reference sequence). V gave up 3 bases and J gave up 3 bases, with 12 bases separating them. The CDR3 sequence is CASSQQGVDYEQYF. The CDR3 coding sequence is TGTGCCAGCAGCCAGCAGGGTGTAGACTACGAGCAGTACTTC.

The rearrangement uses TRBV30 and TRBJ1-6; 8 positions agree with TRBD1. CDR1 is GTSNPN and CDR2 is SVGIG in the germline V gene (reference sequence). V gave up 5 bases and J gave up 8 bases; unmatched junction bases: 11. CDR3 length equals 15 residues. CDR3 residues: CAWADFRGPDSPLHF. In nucleotides, the CDR3 is TGTGCCTGGGCTGATTTCAGGGGGCCTGATTCACCCCTCCACTTT.

This chain uses TRBV12-3 or TRBV12-4 with TRBJ1-1; weak D call: TRBD1 (5 bases). The CDR3 totals 13 residues. The V end lost 6 bases, the J end lost 4 bases, and 12 bases lay between the germline ends. The CDR3 spells CASRRGGSTEAFF. DNA for the CDR3: TGTGCCAGCAGGAGGGGCGGGAGCACTGAAGCTTTCTTT.

This sequence joins TRBV18 and TRBJ2-1; 7 bases map to TRBD2. Germline V gene data show CDR1 as KGHSH and CDR2 as LQKENI. The CDR3 is made up of 15 amino acids. The trim removed 0 bases at V and 10 bases at J, leaving 9 bases unmatched. In nucleotides, the CDR3 is TGTGCCAGCTCACCACCGGGGAGGGTGGGCTTCGAGCAGTTCTTC. Protein sequence: CASSPPGRVGFEQFF.